This note documents a single T cell receptor beta chain sequence. Many counts were recorded for this clonotype. It lacks a known antigen. No base quality information exists; no much larger clone differs at one position. The entry originates in a study of CD8 T cells in ankylosing spondylitis (dated by TCRdb to 2016 to 2017). As for the study more broadly: To find TCR variants linked to disease, the study profiled T cell receptor beta repertoires in ankylosing spondylitis patients and healthy donors. Samples of peripheral blood were taken, and for ankylosing spondylitis patients, synovial fluid was collected as well. The full study cohort comprised 25 ankylosing spondylitis patients and some 100 healthy donors.

Synovial fluid samples and blood samples obtained from the same ankylosing spondylitis patients were matched. The study at large found these results: Some motif variants had previously been reported in the synovial fluid and blood of reactive arthritis patients, which suggests shared mechanisms of disease initiation. In peripheral blood, the disease-linked clones were found at relatively low frequencies and had a CD8+ phenotype. A TCR beta motif of 8 or 9 highly homologous amino acid variants appeared characteristic of blood from ankylosing spondylitis patients. Significant enrichment of the disease-linked clones was reported in matched synovial fluid samples from ankylosing spondylitis patients.

The sequencing machine was an Illumina HiSeq 2500. TCR beta libraries were prepared by quantitative 5'-RACE with molecular barcodes. As for how the authors treated the data: To identify disease-linked TCR variants, a new computational method was used, one built on a probabilistic model of VDJ rearrangement. The public reads were reanalyzed by TCRdb: fastp trimming at Q25, MiXCR alignment, in-frame beta chains only. Rows with one shared CDR3 protein collapse into an entry with the most common genes and DNA. The authors' filters were not applied to this entry. The sample contains 120,000 to 150,000 distinct CDR3 sequences, 6.5% to 8.5% of them found a single time. The ten most abundant clones make up 6% to 8% of the sample. This sequence was found in a male donor with ankylosing spondylitis. Input material: synovial fluid, either unsorted or a sorted T cell fraction (not recorded which).

At the DNA level, the sequence is TGTGCCAGCAGTTTTTCGGGGGACAGGAATCACTATGGCTACACCTTC. The encoded protein is CASSFSGDRNHYGYTF. The chain employs TRBV7-2 and TRBJ1-2; 8 central nucleotides agree with TRBD1. Germline trimming: 6 bases from V, 3 bases from J; junction bases outside gene matches: 12. The CDR3 runs 16 amino acids, cysteine and phenylalanine included. The kept DNA is CDR3 alone, 48 bases in frame from the first base. CDR1 and CDR2 were assigned from the germline V gene as SGHTA and FQGNSA.